This T cell receptor beta chain was sequenced during a study of regulatory T cells in long-lasting Graves disease. Broader study findings: With persistent disease, TRBV28, TRBJ1-2 and TRBJ2-5 were the favored segments.

This clonotype has a count of ten or more. The antigen is undetermined. CDR3 regions were amplified by Arm-PCR using iRepertoire HTBI primers to build TCR beta libraries. TCRdb used MiXCR to reprocess the multiplex PCR reads, holding one entry per CDR3 protein. The table has approximately 300,000 distinct CDR3 sequences, over 15% seen once. The CDR3 runs to 15 residues. The junction had 4 bases not matched to a gene; V was cut back by 4 bases and J by 2 bases. CDR1 is KGHDR, CDR2 SFDVKD, per germline. Described time point: newly diagnosed GD, antithyroid drugs for less than 3 months. The authors made the TCR library using RNA they extracted from PBMCs.

The specimen was peripheral blood mononuclear cells (PBMCs), collected at new diagnosis, from a patient treated with antithyroid drugs. This TCR derives from a female donor with Graves disease. The gene calls are TRBV24-1 and TRBJ1-2; 9 bases map to TRBD1. The CDR3 DNA follows: TGTGCCACCAGTGAGACCGGACAGGGGAACTATGGCTACACCTTC. Translation gives CATSETGQGNYGYTF.